Following are 23 T cell receptor beta chains from one sample sequenced in a study of blood T cell repertoires in COVID-19. The repertoire was sequenced with immunoSEQ multiplex PCR; TCRdb's copy has only in-frame clones and lacks some. The table has roughly 100,000 clones, around 73% seen once. Sequencing used peripheral blood. The receptors derive from a man in his sixties with active or convalescent COVID-19.

The genes are TRBV28 and TRBJ2-1; 7 bases fit TRBD2. CDR1 is MDHEN and CDR2 is SYDVKM in the germline V gene. V shed 6 bases and J 0 bases; nucleotides not matched to a gene: 17. This CDR3 comprises 19 residues. In nucleotides, the CDR3 is TGTGCCAGCAGCCTACCATTGGGTTTAGCGGGCGGCTCCTACAATGAGCAGTTCTTC. It codes for CASSLPLGLAGGSYNEQFF.

The V call is TRBV4-1, the J call TRBJ2-5; TRBD2 is a possible D gene (5 bases). V was shortened by 0 bases and J by 5 bases, with 7 bases between the two germline ends. The germline V gene encodes CDR1 MGHRA and CDR2 YSYEKL. The CDR3 has 13 residues. In DNA, the CDR3 is TGCGCCAGCAGCCAAGATCGCGGGGAGACCCAGTACTTC. Encoded protein: CASSQDRGETQYF.

The V gene is TRBV5-6, the J gene TRBJ2-3, with 12 bases fitting TRBD2. The length of the CDR3 is 16 residues. With 3 bases clipped from V and 2 bases from J, the junction kept 4 bases outside the gene matches. Germline CDR1 is SGHDT and CDR2 is YYEEEE. The CDR3 sequence is CASSSGLAGFTDTQYF. CDR3 coding DNA: TGTGCCAGCAGCTCAGGACTAGCGGGGTTCACAGATACGCAGTATTTT. Using reference TRBV5-6 and TRBJ2-3 for the parts outside the CDR3, the full variable domain is DAGVTQSPTHLIKTRGQQVTLRCSPKSGHDTVSWYQQALGQGPQFIFQYYEEEERQRGNFPDRFSGHQFPNYSSELNVNALLLGDSALYLCASSSGLAGFTDTQYFGPGTRLTVL.

The chain joins TRBV14 to TRBJ2-7; D possibly corresponds to TRBD2 (5 bases). CDR1 is SGHDN and CDR2 is FVKESK in the germline V gene. The germline V and J ends were trimmed by 4 bases and 5 bases, with 12 bases remaining between them. The CDR3 is 13 residues long. The CDR3 region has the DNA TGTGCCAGCAGCCGAGTGGACTCTAACGAGCAGTACGTC. Translating gives CASSRVDSNEQYV.

The chain recombines TRBV14 with TRBJ1-1; 7 nucleotides align to TRBD1. Germline V gene lookup returns CDR1 SGHDN and CDR2 FVKESK. The CDR3 is 15 amino acids. V trimming: 6 bases; J trimming: 5 bases; junction bases outside the gene matches: 12. The CDR3: CASRSRQGRRTEAFF. The CDR3 bases are TGTGCCAGCAGATCAAGACAGGGAAGAAGGACTGAAGCTTTCTTT.

This chain links TRBV30 with TRBJ1-2; 9 bases match TRBD1. The V gene end was trimmed by 4 bases and the J gene end by 7 bases; junction bases not matched to a gene: 4. Germline V gene lookup returns CDR1 GTSNPN and CDR2 SVGIG (reference sequence). This CDR3 contains 12 residues. This chain's CDR3 is CAWTRDRAGYTF. The CDR3, as DNA: TGTGCCTGGACCCGGGACAGGGCTGGCTACACCTTC.

This clone appeared once. The CDR3: CASSGTSGSTDTQYF. CDR3 DNA sequence: TGTGCCAGCAGCGGGACTAGCGGGAGCACAGATACGCAGTATTTT. The chain is built from TRBV13 and TRBJ2-3; 12 nucleotides line up with TRBD2. CDR1 and CDR2 from the germline V gene are PRHDT and FYEKMQ (reference sequence). The CDR3 length is 15 residues. With 5 bases clipped from V and 0 bases from J, the junction kept 0 bases outside the gene matches.

Only a few counts were recorded for this clone. V gene TRBV6-2 or TRBV6-3 combines with J gene TRBJ1-1; D might be TRBD1 (6 bases). V dropped 6 bases and J dropped 6 bases, with 14 bases sitting between them. CDR1 and CDR2 from the germline V gene are MNHEY and SVGEGT. This CDR3 spans 13 amino acids. CDR3 residues: CASSLGGESEAFF. The CDR3 nucleotides read TGTGCCAGCAGCCTAGGGGGGGAATCTGAAGCTTTCTTT.

The chain's CDR3 is CASSLAGQGLNQPQHF. DNA for the CDR3: TGTGCCAGCAGTTTAGCGGGACAGGGATTAAATCAGCCCCAGCATTTT. The genes are TRBV28 and TRBJ1-5; 9 bases match TRBD1. V dropped 2 bases and J dropped 4; count of bases not matched to a gene: 6. The CDR3 has 16 residues. Per germline, CDR1 MDHEN and CDR2 SYDVKM. The complete variable domain, with remaining parts taken from reference TRBV28 and TRBJ1-5, reads DVKVTQSSRYLVKRTGEKVFLECVQDMDHENMFWYRQDPGLGLRLIYFSYDVKMKEKGDIPEGYSVSREKKERFSLILESASTNQTSMYLCASSLAGQGLNQPQHFGDGTRLSIL.

CDR3 sequence: CASRRQGGISPLHF. CDR3 DNA sequence: TGTGCCAGCAGGCGACAGGGGGGGATTTCACCCCTCCACTTT. V usage is TRBV27 and J usage is TRBJ1-6, with 9 bases identical to TRBD1. CDR1 MNHEY and CDR2 SMNVEV come from the germline V gene (reference sequence). V was clipped by 6 bases and J by 9 bases; unmatched bases: 6. The CDR3 extends over 14 amino acids.

In its sample, this clone was seen many times. The chain links TRBV19 to TRBJ2-7, with 8 bases that match TRBD1. The CDR3 runs to 15 residues. CDR1 is LNHDA and CDR2 is SQIVND in the germline V gene (reference sequence). Trimming took 5 bases from V and 3 from J; bases not matched to a gene: 9. CDR3 in amino acids: CASSRPADRVYEQYF. CDR3 bases: TGTGCCAGTAGTCGGCCGGCGGACAGGGTCTACGAGCAGTACTTC.

This clone has just a few counts. CDR3 sequence (DNA): TGTGCCAGCAGTGAGGTAGCGGGAGTACATGAGCAGTTCTTC. It translates to CASSEVAGVHEQFF. V gene TRBV2 combines with J gene TRBJ2-1, with 9 bases lining up with TRBD2. The CDR3 spans 14 residues. V lost 3 bases and J lost 8; bases outside the gene matches: 5. Germline V lookup: CDR1 SNHLY, CDR2 FYNNEI.

This clone was seen a few times. The chain recombines TRBV7-3 with TRBJ2-1; no reliable D call. V shed 1 base and J shed 0 bases, with 10 bases lying between them. This CDR3 comprises 16 residues. Germline V CDR1 and CDR2: SGHTA, FQGTGA. DNA for the CDR3: TGTGCCAGCAGCTTAATGGGCGTGGGCTCCTACAATGAGCAGTTCTTC. Translating gives CASSLMGVGSYNEQFF.

This chain joins TRBV2 and TRBJ2-5; TRBD2 matches at 12 bases. The CDR3 consists of 14 residues. CDR1 and CDR2 (germline): SNHLY, FYNNEI. V shed 8 bases and J 4 bases; nucleotides not matched to a gene: 5. CDR3: CASLMGLAGETQYF. For the CDR3, the DNA is TGTGCCAGCCTGATGGGACTAGCGGGAGAGACCCAGTACTTC.

This clone has only a few counts. The chain recombines TRBV5-4 with TRBJ2-7; 7 nucleotides match TRBD1. This CDR3 contains 14 residues. CDR1 and CDR2 (germline): SGHNT, YYREEE (reference sequence). V shed 2 bases, J shed 7 bases, and the junction held 9 bases outside the gene matches. CDR3 in amino acids: CASSFTGALGEQYF. The CDR3 bases are TGTGCCAGCAGCTTCACAGGGGCTCTGGGAGAGCAGTACTTC.

V gene TRBV5-5 combines with J gene TRBJ2-2; tentatively, D is TRBD2 (5 bases). V lost 0 bases and J 5 bases, leaving 14 bases between the germline ends. CDR1 SGHKS and CDR2 YYEKEE come from the germline V gene (reference sequence). The CDR3 runs to 16 residues. In nucleotides, the CDR3 is TGTGCCAGCAGCTTGGGACGTGGGAGTAGGACCGGGGAGCTGTTTTTT. It translates to CASSLGRGSRTGELFF.

J is TRBJ2-5 and V is TRBV28, with 9 bases matching TRBD2. CDR1 and CDR2 (germline): MDHEN, SYDVKM. After removal of 4 bases from V and 5 bases from J, the junction contained 11 bases not matched to a gene. The CDR3 contains 16 residues. DNA for the CDR3: TGTGCCAGCAGTTGGGAGGGTAGCGGGAGTATGGAGACCCAGTACTTC. Translated: CASSWEGSGSMETQYF.

CDR3 region: CASSLTQGTYEQYF. In DNA form, the CDR3 reads TGCGCCAGCAGCTTGACCCAGGGGACCTACGAGCAGTACTTC. V usage is TRBV5-1 and J usage is TRBJ2-7; tentatively, D is TRBD1 (6 bases). V shed 1 base and J shed 2 bases, with 10 bases lying between them. The CDR3 extends over 14 amino acids. Germline CDR1 reads SGHRS; CDR2 reads YFSETQ.

The chain employs TRBV27 and TRBJ2-3, with D maybe TRBD2 (5 bases). Trimming removed 2 bases from V and 6 bases from J, with 24 bases in between. CDR1 and CDR2 (germline): MNHEY, SMNVEV (reference sequence). CDR3 length: 18 amino acids. The CDR3 protein is CASSLGRSQGTRRDTQYF. CDR3 sequence (DNA): TGTGCCAGCAGTTTAGGCAGGAGTCAAGGCACACGGAGGGATACGCAGTATTTT.

On this clone: A much bigger clone sits one base away, suggesting this may be a read error. The same CDR3 arises from other DNA sequences in this sample as well. The genes are TRBV29-1 and TRBJ1-1; 9 bases line up with TRBD1. CDR1 and CDR2 from the germline V gene are SQVTM and ANQGSEA. V lost 6 bases to trimming and J lost 0 bases; unmatched junction nucleotides: 2. The CDR3 length is 13 residues. Here the CDR3 reads CSVGDRVNTEAFF. The CDR3 region has the DNA TGCAGCGTGGGGGACAGGGTGAACACTGAAGCTTTCTTT. The whole variable domain, filled in from reference TRBV29-1 and TRBJ1-1, reads SAVISQKPSRDICQRGTSLTIQCQVDSQVTMMFWYRQQPGQSLTLIATANQGSEATYESGFVIDKFPISRPNLTFSTLTVSNMSPEDSSIYLCSVGDRVNTEAFFGQGTRLTVV.

The chain joins TRBV18 to TRBJ2-1; 8 positions match TRBD2. The CDR3 runs 15 residues. Germline V CDR1 and CDR2: KGHSH, LQKENI. Germline trimming cut 3 bases from V and 1 base from J; bases unmatched to any gene: 2. The CDR3 DNA sequence: TGTGCCAGCTCACCCGGCGGGAGGTCCTACAATGAGCAGTTCTTC. Protein: CASSPGGRSYNEQFF.

The chain uses TRBV19 and TRBJ1-5; D possibly corresponds to TRBD1 (5 bases). Germline CDR1 is LNHDA and CDR2 is SQIVND (reference sequence). V was cut by 10 bases and J by 0 bases, with 16 bases left in between. The CDR3 is made up of 15 amino acids. The CDR3 DNA reads TGTGCCACCAAGACGACAGTTAATAGCAATCAGCCCCAGCATTTT. This codes for CATKTTVNSNQPQHF. The full variable domain, in which reference TRBV19 and TRBJ1-5 provide the parts outside the CDR3, is DGGITQSPKYLFRKEGQNVTLSCEQNLNHDAMYWYRQDPGQGLRLIYYSQIVNDFQKGDIAEGYSVSREKKESFPLTVTSAQKNPTAFYLCATKTTVNSNQPQHFGDGTRLSIL.

The J gene is TRBJ2-1, the V gene TRBV10-2, with 9 bases fitting TRBD2. This CDR3 has 15 residues. Trimming took 6 bases from V and 4 from J; bases not matched to a gene: 7. CDR1 and CDR2 from the germline V gene are WSHSY and SAAADI. The CDR3 sequence is CASSLSGSRYNEQFF. Here the CDR3 DNA reads TGCGCCAGCAGCCTTAGCGGGAGTCGGTACAATGAGCAGTTCTTC.